What follows are 4 T cell receptor beta chains derived from one specimen sequenced in a study of blood T cell repertoires in COVID-19. Only in-frame clones appear in the TCRdb table, and some are missing; sequencing was by immunoSEQ multiplex PCR. The sample has roughly 400,000 clones, about nine tenths seen once. Specimen: PBMCs or T cells enriched from blood (not recorded which). These receptor sequences come from a man aged 18 to 29 who had recovered from COVID-19.

The chain couples TRBV7-9 to TRBJ1-1, with unresolved D. The germline V and J ends were trimmed by 5 bases and 1 base, with 11 bases remaining between them. Germline V lookup: CDR1 SEHNR, CDR2 FQNEAQ (reference sequence). CDR3 length equals 14 residues. The CDR3 loop reads CASSQTSGNTEAFF. The CDR3 DNA is TGTGCCAGCAGCCAAACGTCGGGGAACACTGAAGCTTTCTTT. The variable domain in full, completed from reference TRBV7-9 and TRBJ1-1, reads DTGVSQNPRHKITKRGQNVTFRCDPISEHNRLYWYRQTLGQGPEFLTYFQNEAQLEKSRLLSDRFSAERPKGSFSTLEIQRTEQGDSAMYLCASSQTSGNTEAFFGQGTRLTVV.

The genes are TRBV21-1 and TRBJ1-2; the table assigns TRBD1, which was not confirmed against the DNA. TRBV21-1 is given as a pseudogene. This CDR3 is built from 16 residues. CDR3 DNA: TGTGCCAGCAGCAAATCCCTTAAACACACTAACTATGGCTACACCTTC. Its protein is CASSKSLKHTNYGYTF.

The V call is TRBV27, the J call TRBJ2-6; tentative D call: TRBD2 (6 bases). The V end lost 4 bases, the J end lost 1 base, and 8 bases lay between the germline ends. Germline lookup yields CDR1 MNHEY and CDR2 SMNVEV (reference sequence). This CDR3 region has 15 residues. As DNA, the CDR3 is TGTGCCAGCAGTTCGGCGGGGTCTGGGGCCAACGTCCTGACTTTC. The encoded protein is CASSSAGSGANVLTF.

This rearrangement joins TRBV4-1 to TRBJ1-3; 7 bases line up with TRBD1. Losses at the gene ends were 6 bases for V and 1 base for J; bases not matched to a gene: 12. CDR1 and CDR2 from the germline V gene are MGHRA and YSYEKL. The CDR3 is made up of 17 amino acids. The CDR3 spells CASSSGQAIASGNTIYF. The CDR3 DNA sequence: TGCGCCAGCAGTTCCGGACAGGCTATAGCATCTGGAAACACCATATATTTT.